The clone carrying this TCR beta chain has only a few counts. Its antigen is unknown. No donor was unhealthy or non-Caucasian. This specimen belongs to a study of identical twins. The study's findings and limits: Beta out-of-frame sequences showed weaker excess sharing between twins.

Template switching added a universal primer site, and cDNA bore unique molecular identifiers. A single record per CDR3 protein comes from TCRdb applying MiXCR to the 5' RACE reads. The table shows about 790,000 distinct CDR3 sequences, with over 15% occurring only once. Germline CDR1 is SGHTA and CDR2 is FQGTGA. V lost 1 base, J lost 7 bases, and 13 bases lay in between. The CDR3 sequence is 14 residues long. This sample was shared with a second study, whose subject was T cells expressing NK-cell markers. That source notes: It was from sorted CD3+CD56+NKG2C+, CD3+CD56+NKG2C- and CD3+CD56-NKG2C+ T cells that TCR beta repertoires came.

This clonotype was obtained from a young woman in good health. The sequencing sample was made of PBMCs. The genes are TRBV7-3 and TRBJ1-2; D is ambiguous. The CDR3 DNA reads TGTGCCAGCAGCTTAATCCCGTCAGGACTTGGCTACACCTTC. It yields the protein CASSLIPSGLGYTF.